This T cell receptor beta chain was profiled in a study of early T cells in non-severe SARS-CoV-2 infection. Looking at the study overall: Investigators sequenced bulk RNA drawn from unsorted whole blood, and chains remained unpaired. Whole-study findings and limits: There was a bias toward anti-spike CD8 responses in VDJdb matching, which missed private and CD4 specificities.

As concerns this clonotype: Its antigen is unidentified.

Individual cDNA molecules were tagged with unique molecular identifiers. MiXCR was run by TCRdb on the 5' RACE reads, yielding one entry per CDR3 protein. Among tens of thousands of distinct CDR3 sequences listed, roughly 6.2% were seen once. Per the germline V gene, CDR1 is DFQATT and CDR2 is SNEGSKA (reference sequence). The CDR3 sequence is 19 residues long. V was clipped by 1 base and J by 0 bases; unmatched bases: 16. Sequencing input: whole blood. The sequence derives from an adult who was a healthcare worker with PCR-confirmed SARS-CoV-2 infection or an uninfected control (not recorded which). The chain uses TRBV20-1 and TRBJ1-1, with 8 bases aligning to TRBD1. DNA of the CDR3: TGCAGTGCTAGAGGGCCTCCGGGACAGGCCACACCCATGAACACTGAAGCTTTCTTT. As protein: CSARGPPGQATPMNTEAFF.